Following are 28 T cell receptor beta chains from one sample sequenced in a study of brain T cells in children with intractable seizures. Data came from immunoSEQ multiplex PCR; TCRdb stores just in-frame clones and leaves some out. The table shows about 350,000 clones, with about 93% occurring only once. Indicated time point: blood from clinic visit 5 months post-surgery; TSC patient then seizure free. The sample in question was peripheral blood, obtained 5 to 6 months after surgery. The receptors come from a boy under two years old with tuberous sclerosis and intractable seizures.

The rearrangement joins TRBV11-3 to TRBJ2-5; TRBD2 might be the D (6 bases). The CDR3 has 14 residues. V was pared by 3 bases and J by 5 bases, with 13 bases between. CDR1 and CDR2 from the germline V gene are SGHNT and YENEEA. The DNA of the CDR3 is TGTGCCAGCAGCTTCCCGGAGGGGTGGGAGACCCAGTACTTC. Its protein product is CASSFPEGWETQYF.

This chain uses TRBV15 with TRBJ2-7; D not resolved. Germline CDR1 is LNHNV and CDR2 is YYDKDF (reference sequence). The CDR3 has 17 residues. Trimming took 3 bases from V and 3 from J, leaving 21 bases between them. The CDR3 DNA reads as TGTGCCACCAGCAGGGGCCACCAGAATGGCAGAAACTACGAGCAGTACTTC. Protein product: CATSRGHQNGRNYEQYF.

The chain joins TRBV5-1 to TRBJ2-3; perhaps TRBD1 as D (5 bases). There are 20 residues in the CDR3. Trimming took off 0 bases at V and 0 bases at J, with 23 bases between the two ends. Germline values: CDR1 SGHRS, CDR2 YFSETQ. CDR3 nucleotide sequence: TGCGCCAGCAGCTTGGGGGAAGGACACTCGCCATCCTCGAGCACAGATACGCAGTATTTT. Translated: CASSLGEGHSPSSSTDTQYF.

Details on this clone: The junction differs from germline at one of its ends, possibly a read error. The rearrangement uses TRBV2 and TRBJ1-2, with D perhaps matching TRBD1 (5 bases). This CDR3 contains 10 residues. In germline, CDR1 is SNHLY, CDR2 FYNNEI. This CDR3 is CATKIGEGAF. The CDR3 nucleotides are TGTGCCACAAAAATAGGGGAAGGGGCCTTC.

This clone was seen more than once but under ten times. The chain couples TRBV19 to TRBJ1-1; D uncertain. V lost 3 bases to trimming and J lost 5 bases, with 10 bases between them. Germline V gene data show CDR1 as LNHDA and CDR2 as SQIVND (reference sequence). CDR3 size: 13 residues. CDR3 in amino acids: CASSILGGTEAFF. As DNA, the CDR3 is TGTGCCAGTAGTATTTTAGGAGGAACTGAAGCTTTCTTT. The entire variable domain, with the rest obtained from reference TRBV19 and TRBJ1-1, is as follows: DGGITQSPKYLFRKEGQNVTLSCEQNLNHDAMYWYRQDPGQGLRLIYYSQIVNDFQKGDIAEGYSVSREKKESFPLTVTSAQKNPTAFYLCASSILGGTEAFFGQGTRLTVV.

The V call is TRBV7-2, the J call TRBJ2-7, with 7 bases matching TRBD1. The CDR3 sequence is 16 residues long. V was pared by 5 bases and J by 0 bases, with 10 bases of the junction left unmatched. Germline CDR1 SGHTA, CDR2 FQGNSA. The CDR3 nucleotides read TGTGCCAGCAGCCCCCGACAGGGAAGGGCCTCCTACGAGCAGTACTTC. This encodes CASSPRQGRASYEQYF.

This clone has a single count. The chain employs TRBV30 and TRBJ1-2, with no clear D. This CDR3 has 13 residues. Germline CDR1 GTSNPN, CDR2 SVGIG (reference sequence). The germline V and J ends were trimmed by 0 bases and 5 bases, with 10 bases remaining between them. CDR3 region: CAWSVLGGYGYTF. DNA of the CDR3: TGTGCCTGGAGTGTACTCGGTGGTTATGGCTACACCTTC.

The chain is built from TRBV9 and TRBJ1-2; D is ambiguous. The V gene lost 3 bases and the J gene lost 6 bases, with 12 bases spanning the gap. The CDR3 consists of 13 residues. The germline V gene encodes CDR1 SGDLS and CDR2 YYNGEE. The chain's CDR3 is CASSAVRVDGYTF. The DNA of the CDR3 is TGTGCCAGCAGCGCCGTCAGAGTCGATGGCTACACCTTC.

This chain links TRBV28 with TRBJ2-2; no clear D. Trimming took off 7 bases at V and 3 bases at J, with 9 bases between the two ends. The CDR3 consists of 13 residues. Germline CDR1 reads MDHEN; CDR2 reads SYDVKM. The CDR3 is CASTSRYTGELFF. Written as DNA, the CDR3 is TGTGCCAGCACCTCTAGGTACACCGGGGAGCTGTTTTTT.

The CDR3 sequence is CAWRGLAGYNEQFF. The CDR3 DNA sequence: TGTGCCTGGCGGGGGCTAGCGGGGTACAATGAGCAGTTCTTC. The rearrangement joins TRBV30 to TRBJ2-1; 9 bases are a match to TRBD2. J was trimmed by 4 bases and V by 5 bases; bases with no gene match: 6. The CDR3 covers 14 residues. Germline-derived CDR1 and CDR2 are GTSNPN and SVGIG (reference sequence).

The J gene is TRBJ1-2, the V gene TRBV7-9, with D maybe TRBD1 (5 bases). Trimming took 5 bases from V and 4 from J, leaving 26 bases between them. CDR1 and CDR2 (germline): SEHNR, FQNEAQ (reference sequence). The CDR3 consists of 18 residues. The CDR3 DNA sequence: TGTGCCAGCAGCCCCCTAATTTGGGGCGGCAGGGTGGGCTATGGCTACACCTTC. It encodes CASSPLIWGGRVGYGYTF.

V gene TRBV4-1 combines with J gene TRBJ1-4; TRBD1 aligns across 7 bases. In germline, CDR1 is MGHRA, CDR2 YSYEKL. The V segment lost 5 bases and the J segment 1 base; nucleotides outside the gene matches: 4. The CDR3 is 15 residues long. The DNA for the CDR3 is TGCGCCAGCAGCTTTAGACAGGGAACTAATGAAAAACTGTTTTTT. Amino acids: CASSFRQGTNEKLFF.

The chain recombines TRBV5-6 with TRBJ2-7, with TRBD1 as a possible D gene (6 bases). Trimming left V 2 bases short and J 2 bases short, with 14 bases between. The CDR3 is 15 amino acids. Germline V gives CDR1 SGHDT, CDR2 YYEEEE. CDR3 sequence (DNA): TGTGCCAGCAGCTTCCGTACAGGGTTTACCTACGAGCAGTACTTC. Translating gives CASSFRTGFTYEQYF. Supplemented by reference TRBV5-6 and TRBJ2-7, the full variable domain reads DAGVTQSPTHLIKTRGQQVTLRCSPKSGHDTVSWYQQALGQGPQFIFQYYEEEERQRGNFPDRFSGHQFPNYSSELNVNALLLGDSALYLCASSFRTGFTYEQYFGPGTRLTVT.

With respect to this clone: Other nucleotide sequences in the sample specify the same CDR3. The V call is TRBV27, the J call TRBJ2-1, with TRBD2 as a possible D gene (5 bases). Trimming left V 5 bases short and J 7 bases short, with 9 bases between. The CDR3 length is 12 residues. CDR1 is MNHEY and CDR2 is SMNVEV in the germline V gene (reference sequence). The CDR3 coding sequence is TGTGCCAGCAGTCCAGGAGGTAATGAGCAGTTCTTC. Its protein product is CASSPGGNEQFF.

CDR3 in amino acids: CASSVELQRYANEQFF. CDR3 bases: TGTGCCAGCAGCGTAGAACTCCAACGTTACGCCAATGAGCAGTTCTTC. The rearrangement uses TRBV9 and TRBJ2-1; D not certain. V was cut by 0 bases and J by 6 bases, with 16 bases left in between. There are 16 residues in the CDR3. CDR1 and CDR2 from the germline V gene are SGDLS and YYNGEE.

The CDR3 spells CASRDRLAYEQYF. CDR3 DNA: TGTGCCAGCAGGGACAGGTTGGCCTACGAGCAGTACTTC. The chain recombines TRBV5-5 with TRBJ2-7; 7 nucleotides match TRBD1. This CDR3 contains 13 residues. Germline V gene data show CDR1 as SGHKS and CDR2 as YYEKEE (reference sequence). Trimming took 5 bases from V and 2 from J; bases not matched to a gene: 4.

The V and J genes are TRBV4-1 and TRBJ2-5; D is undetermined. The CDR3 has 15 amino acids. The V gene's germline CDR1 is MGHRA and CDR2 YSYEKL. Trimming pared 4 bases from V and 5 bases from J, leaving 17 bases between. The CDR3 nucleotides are TGCGCCAGCAGCCGTTTATTAGGATTGGTGGAGACCCAGTACTTC. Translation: CASSRLLGLVETQYF.

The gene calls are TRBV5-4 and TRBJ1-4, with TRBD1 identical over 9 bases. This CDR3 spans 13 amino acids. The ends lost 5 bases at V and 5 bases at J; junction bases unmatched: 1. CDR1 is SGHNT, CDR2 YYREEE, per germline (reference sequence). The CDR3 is CASRDRGNEKLFF. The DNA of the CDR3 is TGTGCCAGCAGGGACAGGGGAAATGAAAAACTGTTTTTT.

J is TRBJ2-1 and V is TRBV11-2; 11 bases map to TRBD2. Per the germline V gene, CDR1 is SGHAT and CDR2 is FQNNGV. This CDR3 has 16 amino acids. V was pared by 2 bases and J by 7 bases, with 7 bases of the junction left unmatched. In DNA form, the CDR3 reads TGTGCCAGCAGCTTAATAATAGCGGGGGGGCCTAATGAGCAGTTCTTC. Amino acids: CASSLIIAGGPNEQFF.

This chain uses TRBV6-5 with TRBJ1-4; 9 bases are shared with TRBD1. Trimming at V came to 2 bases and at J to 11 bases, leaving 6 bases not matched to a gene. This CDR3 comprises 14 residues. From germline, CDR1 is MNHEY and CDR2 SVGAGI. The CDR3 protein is CASSYGTGGGKLFF. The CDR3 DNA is TGTGCCAGCAGTTACGGCACAGGGGGCGGGAAACTGTTTTTT.

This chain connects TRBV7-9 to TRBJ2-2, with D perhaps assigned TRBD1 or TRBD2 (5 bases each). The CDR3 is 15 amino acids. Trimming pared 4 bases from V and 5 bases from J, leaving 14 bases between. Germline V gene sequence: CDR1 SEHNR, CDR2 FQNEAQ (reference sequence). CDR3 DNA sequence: TGTGCCAGCAGCTCCCCGGGGCCACCAACCGGGGAGCTGTTTTTT. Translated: CASSSPGPPTGELFF.

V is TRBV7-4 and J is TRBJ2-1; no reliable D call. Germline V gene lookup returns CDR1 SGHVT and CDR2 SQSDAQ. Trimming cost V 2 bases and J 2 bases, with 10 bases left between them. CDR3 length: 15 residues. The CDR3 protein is CASSLIQHTYNEQFF. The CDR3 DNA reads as TGTGCCAGCAGCTTAATCCAGCACACCTACAATGAGCAGTTCTTC.

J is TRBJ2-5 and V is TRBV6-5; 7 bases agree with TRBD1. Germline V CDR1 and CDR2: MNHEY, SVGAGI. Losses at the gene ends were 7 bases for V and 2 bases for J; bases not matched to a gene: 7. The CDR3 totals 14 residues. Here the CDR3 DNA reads TGTGCCAGCACCCCGGACAGGAGGCAAGAGACCCAGTACTTC. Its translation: CASTPDRRQETQYF.

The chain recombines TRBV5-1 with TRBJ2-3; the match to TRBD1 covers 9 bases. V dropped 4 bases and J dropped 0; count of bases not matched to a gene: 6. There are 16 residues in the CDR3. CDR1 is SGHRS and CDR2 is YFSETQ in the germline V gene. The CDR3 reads CASSLQGTGSTDTQYF. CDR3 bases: TGCGCCAGCAGCCTCCAAGGGACAGGGAGCACAGATACGCAGTATTTT.

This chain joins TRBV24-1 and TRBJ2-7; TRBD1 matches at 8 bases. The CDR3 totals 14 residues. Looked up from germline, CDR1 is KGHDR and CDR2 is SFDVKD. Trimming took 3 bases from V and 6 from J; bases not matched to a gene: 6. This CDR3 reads CATSDRTGRPEQYF. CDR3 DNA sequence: TGTGCCACCAGTGATAGGACAGGGAGGCCCGAGCAGTACTTC.

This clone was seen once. CDR3 sequence (DNA): TGTGCCAGCAGCCCAATTTGGGGCGGCTACACCTTC. The encoded protein is CASSPIWGGYTF. The chain carries TRBV11-2 and TRBJ1-2; perhaps TRBD1 as D (5 bases). Germline CDR1 reads SGHAT; CDR2 reads FQNNGV. Deletions cut 5 bases from V and 8 bases from J, with 12 bases between. CDR3 size: 12 residues.

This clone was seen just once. The CDR3 nucleotides are TGTGCCAGCAGTGTTTGGGGTTACGAGCAGTACTTC. Translated, it gives CASSVWGYEQYF. The rearrangement joins TRBV2 to TRBJ2-7; D ambiguous. V gave up 4 bases and J gave up 4 bases, with 8 bases separating them. Per the germline V gene, CDR1 is SNHLY and CDR2 is FYNNEI. CDR3 size: 12 residues.

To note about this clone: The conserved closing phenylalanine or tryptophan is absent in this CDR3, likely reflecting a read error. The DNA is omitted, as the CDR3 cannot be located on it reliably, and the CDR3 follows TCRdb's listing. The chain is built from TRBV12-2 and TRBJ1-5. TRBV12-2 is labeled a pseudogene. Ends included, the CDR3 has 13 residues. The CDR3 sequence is CASRLAPPAGSIN.